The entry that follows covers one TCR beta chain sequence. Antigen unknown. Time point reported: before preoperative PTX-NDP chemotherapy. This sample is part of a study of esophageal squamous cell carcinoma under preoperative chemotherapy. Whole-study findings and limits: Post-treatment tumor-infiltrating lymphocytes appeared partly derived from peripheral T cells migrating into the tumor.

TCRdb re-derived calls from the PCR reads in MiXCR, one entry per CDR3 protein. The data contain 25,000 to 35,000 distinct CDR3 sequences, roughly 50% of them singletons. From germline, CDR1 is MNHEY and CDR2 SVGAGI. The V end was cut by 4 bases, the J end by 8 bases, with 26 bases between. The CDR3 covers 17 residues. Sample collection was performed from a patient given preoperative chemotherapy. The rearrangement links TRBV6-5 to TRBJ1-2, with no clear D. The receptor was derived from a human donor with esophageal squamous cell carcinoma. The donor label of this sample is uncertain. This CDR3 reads CASSSLAGATTPLGYTF. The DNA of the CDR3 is TGTGCCAGCAGTTCTCTTGCAGGCGCGACAACTCCTTTGGGCTACACCTTC.